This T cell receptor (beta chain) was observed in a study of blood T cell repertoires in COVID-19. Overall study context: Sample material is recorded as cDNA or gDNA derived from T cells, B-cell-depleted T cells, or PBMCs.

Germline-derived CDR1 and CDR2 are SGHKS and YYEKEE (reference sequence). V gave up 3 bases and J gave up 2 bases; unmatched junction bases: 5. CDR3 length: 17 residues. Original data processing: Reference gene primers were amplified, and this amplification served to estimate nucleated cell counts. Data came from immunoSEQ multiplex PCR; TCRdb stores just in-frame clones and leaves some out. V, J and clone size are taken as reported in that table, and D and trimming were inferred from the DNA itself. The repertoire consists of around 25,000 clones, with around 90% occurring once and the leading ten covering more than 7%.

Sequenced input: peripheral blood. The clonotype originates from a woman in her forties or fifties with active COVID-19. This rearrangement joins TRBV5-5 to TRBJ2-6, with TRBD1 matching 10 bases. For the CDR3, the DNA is TGTGCCAGCAGCTCCGGGACAGGGGTGGCTGGGGCCAACGTCCTGACTTTC. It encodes CASSSGTGVAGANVLTF.